These 28 T cell receptor beta chains were sequenced from one sample in a study of blood T cell repertoires in COVID-19. Using immunoSEQ multiplex PCR, the repertoire was profiled, and TCRdb retains in-frame clones only, with some absent. The table lists about 210,000 clones, around 83% of them singletons. Sequencing was performed on peripheral blood. These TCRs come from a man in his fifties with active or convalescent COVID-19.

This rearrangement joins TRBV6-5 to TRBJ1-4; maybe TRBD1 (6 bases). CDR3 length: 15 amino acids. The ends were cut back, 6 bases at V and 7 bases at J, with 18 bases in the middle. In germline, CDR1 is MNHEY, CDR2 SVGAGI. CDR3 sequence: CASSGDKTVREKLFF. Written as DNA, the CDR3 is TGTGCCAGCAGCGGGGACAAGACAGTGCGTGAAAAACTGTTTTTT.

This chain connects TRBV7-9 to TRBJ1-2; no definite D call. There are 12 residues in the CDR3. Germline assignment: CDR1 SEHNR and CDR2 FQNEAQ (reference sequence). V was shortened by 5 bases and J by 5 bases, with 9 bases between the two germline ends. In DNA form, the CDR3 reads TGTGCCAGCAGCCCTCCCCCGTATGGCTACACCTTC. Protein product: CASSPPPYGYTF.

V usage is TRBV19 and J usage is TRBJ2-2, with 8 bases matching TRBD2. The germline V gene has CDR1 LNHDA and CDR2 SQIVND (reference sequence). This CDR3 comprises 14 residues. V lost 7 bases and J lost 3; bases outside the gene matches: 4. CDR3 in amino acids: CASKPSGYTGELFF. The DNA of the CDR3 is TGTGCCAGTAAGCCTAGCGGGTACACCGGGGAGCTGTTTTTT.

The CDR3 protein is CSASRQQETQYF. The CDR3 bases are TGCAGTGCTAGTAGACAGCAAGAGACCCAGTACTTC. The chain recombines TRBV20-1 with TRBJ2-5; D is possibly TRBD1 (5 bases). In germline, CDR1 is DFQATT, CDR2 SNEGSKA (reference sequence). The CDR3 sequence is 12 residues long. V lost 3 bases and J lost 2, with 7 bases in between.

The rearrangement joins TRBV5-4 to TRBJ2-1, with D possibly being TRBD1 (6 bases). CDR1 SGHNT and CDR2 YYREEE come from the germline V gene (reference sequence). This CDR3 is 15 amino acids long. Trimming left V 0 bases short and J 2 bases short, with 9 bases between. The CDR3 DNA reads TGTGCCAGCAGCTTGGATAGACAGGCCTACAATGAGCAGTTCTTC. Translated: CASSLDRQAYNEQFF.

V gene TRBV4-3 combines with J gene TRBJ2-2, with D maybe TRBD2 (6 bases). Trimming removed 0 bases at V and 6 bases at J, with 8 bases between. CDR3 length: 14 amino acids. CDR1 and CDR2 (germline): LGHNA, YSLEER. The CDR3 region is CASSQDSGAGELFF. The CDR3, as DNA: TGCGCCAGCAGCCAAGATTCGGGGGCCGGGGAGCTGTTTTTT.

The table lists this clone with a few counts. The chain has TRBV28 and TRBJ1-5, with D perhaps matching TRBD1 (5 bases). Looked up from germline, CDR1 is MDHEN and CDR2 is SYDVKM. The CDR3 totals 19 residues. V lost 4 bases and J 1 base, leaving 23 bases between the germline ends. The CDR3 spells CASSSVELQGPVSNQPQHF. CDR3 nucleotide sequence: TGTGCCAGCAGTTCAGTGGAACTGCAGGGTCCGGTCAGCAATCAGCCCCAGCATTTT.

In its sample, this clone was seen a few times. V is TRBV5-1 and J is TRBJ2-5; the match to TRBD2 covers 8 bases. J lost 7 bases, V lost 4 bases, and 18 bases had no gene match. Germline V lookup: CDR1 SGHRS, CDR2 YFSETQ. The CDR3 is 17 residues long. CDR3 sequence: CASSPTRGPSGQGTQYF. The CDR3 DNA is TGCGCCAGCAGCCCCACCCGGGGGCCTAGCGGGCAGGGGACCCAGTACTTC.

This sequence joins TRBV18 and TRBJ2-1; D is unclear. The CDR3 has 11 residues. Germline-derived CDR1 and CDR2 are KGHSH and LQKENI. Trimming stripped 3 bases from V and 13 bases from J, with 10 bases between. The CDR3 reads CASSPGDSQFF. CDR3 sequence (DNA): TGTGCCAGCTCACCCGGAGACTCACAGTTCTTC.

The J gene is TRBJ1-1, the V gene TRBV9, with no clear D. The germline gives CDR1 SGDLS, CDR2 YYNGEE. Trimming removed 4 bases at V and 1 base at J, with 20 bases between. CDR3 length: 17 residues. In DNA form, the CDR3 reads TGTGCCAGCAGCCCGAGGAGCTTCTCATCAAGGAACACTGAAGCTTTCTTT. Its protein product is CASSPRSFSSRNTEAFF.

The chain combines TRBV7-2 with TRBJ2-3; tentatively, D is TRBD2 (6 bases). Trimming took 3 bases from V and 8 from J, leaving 15 bases between them. The V gene's germline CDR1 is SGHTA and CDR2 FQGNSA. CDR3 length: 14 residues. The CDR3 reads CASSFSPFGGTQYF. The CDR3 DNA sequence: TGTGCCAGCAGCTTTTCCCCGTTCGGGGGTACGCAGTATTTT.

This clone was picked up one time. This chain links TRBV28 with TRBJ2-1; D gene unclear. Per the germline V gene, CDR1 is MDHEN and CDR2 is SYDVKM. The CDR3 has 16 amino acids. Trimming cost V 0 bases and J 4 bases, with 13 bases left between them. The CDR3 sequence is CASSLWEAKLYNEQFF. The CDR3, as DNA: TGTGCCAGCAGTTTATGGGAAGCGAAACTGTACAATGAGCAGTTCTTC.

The J gene is TRBJ2-7, the V gene TRBV7-2, with D perhaps TRBD1 (5 bases). The germline V gene has CDR1 SGHTA and CDR2 FQGNSA. The V end was cut by 3 bases, the J end by 3 bases, with 12 bases between. This CDR3 has 14 amino acids. Here the CDR3 DNA reads TGTGCCAGCAGCTTCCCAGGGTTTGGCTACGAGCAGTACTTC. Protein sequence: CASSFPGFGYEQYF.

The V and J genes are TRBV4-1 and TRBJ1-6; a weak D match, TRBD1 (6 bases). Germline-derived CDR1 and CDR2 are MGHRA and YSYEKL. The CDR3 has 14 residues. The V end was cut by 3 bases, the J end by 8 bases, with 11 bases between. DNA for the CDR3: TGCGCCAGCAGCCAGCAGGGGAGGGATTCACCCCTCCACTTT. Translated, it gives CASSQQGRDSPLHF.

This clone was picked up one time. The chain joins TRBV6-5 to TRBJ2-5, with D possibly being TRBD2 (6 bases). Trimming took off 8 bases at V and 5 bases at J, with 12 bases between the two ends. The CDR3 loop spans 12 amino acids. Germline loops: CDR1 MNHEY, CDR2 SVGAGI. The CDR3 DNA reads TGTGCCAGCCCATGGGGGGACGAGACCCAGTACTTC. Translating gives CASPWGDETQYF.

A single count supports this clone. The CDR3 DNA sequence: TGTGCCAGTAGCAAAGACAGGAGTGGCTCCTATAATTCACCCCTCCACTTT. The encoded protein is CASSKDRSGSYNSPLHF. V gene TRBV19 combines with J gene TRBJ1-6; weak D call: TRBD1 (6 bases). There are 17 residues in the CDR3. V gave up 6 bases and J gave up 0 bases, with 15 bases separating them. CDR1 and CDR2 (germline): LNHDA, SQIVND (reference sequence). Full variable domain (outside the CDR3, taken from reference TRBV19 and TRBJ1-6): DGGITQSPKYLFRKEGQNVTLSCEQNLNHDAMYWYRQDPGQGLRLIYYSQIVNDFQKGDIAEGYSVSREKKESFPLTVTSAQKNPTAFYLCASSKDRSGSYNSPLHFGNGTRLTVT.

The J gene is TRBJ1-2, the V gene TRBV28; D may be TRBD1 (5 bases). In germline, CDR1 is MDHEN, CDR2 SYDVKM. This CDR3 is built from 16 residues. V was pared by 5 bases and J by 0 bases, with 16 bases between. The CDR3 nucleotides read TGTGCCAGCAGTATGACCCCAGGGAATACTAACTATGGCTACACCTTC. This gives the protein CASSMTPGNTNYGYTF.

The V call is TRBV6-5, the J call TRBJ1-1; 9 nucleotides match TRBD1. CDR1 is MNHEY, CDR2 SVGAGI, per germline. The V and J ends lost 2 bases and 5 bases, in that order; junction bases with no gene match: 6. The CDR3 contains 15 residues. The CDR3 DNA reads TGTGCCAGCAGTTACAACAGGGGGCTCGGAACTGAAGCTTTCTTT. Translating gives CASSYNRGLGTEAFF.

This clone was seen more than once but under ten times. This sequence joins TRBV27 and TRBJ1-2; 11 bases align to TRBD1. There are 17 residues in the CDR3. CDR1 and CDR2 from the germline V gene are MNHEY and SMNVEV (reference sequence). The ends lost 3 bases at V and 6 bases at J; junction bases unmatched: 12. CDR3 nucleotides: TGTGCCAGCAGTTTTCGACCTCACGGGACAGGGGGACATGGCTACACCTTC. Protein sequence: CASSFRPHGTGGHGYTF.

A few counts support this clone. J is TRBJ1-1 and V is TRBV11-2, with D maybe TRBD1 (6 bases). This CDR3 has 14 residues. With 4 bases removed from V and 1 base from J, the gap between germline ends came to 10 bases. CDR1 and CDR2 from the germline V gene are SGHAT and FQNNGV. The CDR3 nucleotides read TGTGCCAGCAGCTCCGGGACACCGAACACTGAAGCTTTCTTT. Protein product: CASSSGTPNTEAFF.

The chain recombines TRBV6-5 with TRBJ1-2; tentatively, D is TRBD1 (5 bases). Germline CDR1 MNHEY, CDR2 SVGAGI. Trimming pared 7 bases from V and 4 bases from J, leaving 7 bases between. The CDR3 is 11 amino acids. CDR3 DNA sequence: TGTGCCAGCAATCAGGGCTATGGCTACACCTTC. Encoded protein: CASNQGYGYTF.

This clone was counted once. The genes are TRBV6-5 and TRBJ2-4; D remains ambiguous. Trimming left V 4 bases short and J 5 bases short, with 6 bases between. The CDR3 spans 12 residues. Per germline, CDR1 MNHEY and CDR2 SVGAGI. The CDR3 protein is CASSSSENIQYF. The CDR3, as DNA: TGTGCCAGCAGTTCATCAGAAAACATTCAGTACTTC.

This rearrangement joins TRBV3-1 (or the pseudogene TRBV3-2) to TRBJ2-3; maybe TRBD2 (6 bases). The CDR3 sequence is 16 residues long. Germline values: CDR1 LGHDT, CDR2 YNNKEL (reference sequence). V lost 3 bases, J lost 2 bases, and 15 bases lay in between. CDR3 sequence reads: CASSQLRDFFTDTQYF. The DNA of the CDR3 is TGTGCCAGCAGCCAGCTCCGGGACTTTTTCACAGATACGCAGTATTTT.

The chain carries TRBV5-6 and TRBJ2-7; D is possibly TRBD2 (6 bases). CDR3 length: 14 amino acids. Trimming took off 2 bases at V and 2 bases at J, with 11 bases between the two ends. The germline V gene has CDR1 SGHDT and CDR2 YYEEEE. The chain's CDR3 is CASSFPGATYEQYF. DNA for the CDR3: TGTGCCAGCAGCTTTCCGGGAGCCACCTACGAGCAGTACTTC.

V usage is TRBV12-5 and J usage is TRBJ2-1; a weak D match, TRBD1 (5 bases). There are 13 residues in the CDR3. Trimming removed 2 bases from V and 8 bases from J, with 10 bases in between. The germline gives CDR1 LGHNT, CDR2 FRNRAP. CDR3 DNA sequence: TGTGCTAGTGGTTTGATGGGGCCTTATGAGCAGTTCTTC. This sequence encodes CASGLMGPYEQFF.

The genes are TRBV7-2 and TRBJ2-7; 8 positions agree with TRBD1. Germline V gene sequence: CDR1 SGHTA, CDR2 FQGNSA. The CDR3 length is 16 residues. V lost 5 bases to trimming and J lost 3 bases; unmatched junction nucleotides: 12. The CDR3 reads CASSQGASRALYEQYF. The CDR3 DNA sequence: TGTGCCAGCAGCCAGGGGGCCTCAAGGGCCCTCTACGAGCAGTACTTC.

V usage is TRBV5-1 and J usage is TRBJ2-5, with 8 bases aligning to TRBD2. Germline V lookup: CDR1 SGHRS, CDR2 YFSETQ. The length of the CDR3 is 16 residues. With 0 bases clipped from V and 5 bases from J, the junction kept 9 bases outside the gene matches. CDR3 region: CASSLGGTGGLETQYF. In DNA, the CDR3 is TGCGCCAGCAGCTTGGGAGGAACGGGGGGGTTGGAGACCCAGTACTTC.

The chain recombines TRBV5-4 with TRBJ1-2; 8 bases map to TRBD1. J was trimmed by 4 bases and V by 4 bases; bases with no gene match: 6. CDR1 and CDR2 (germline): SGHNT, YYREEE (reference sequence). This CDR3 is 14 amino acids long. CDR3 residues: CASSPGGQAYGYTF. CDR3 nucleotides: TGTGCCAGCAGCCCCGGGGGACAGGCCTATGGCTACACCTTC.